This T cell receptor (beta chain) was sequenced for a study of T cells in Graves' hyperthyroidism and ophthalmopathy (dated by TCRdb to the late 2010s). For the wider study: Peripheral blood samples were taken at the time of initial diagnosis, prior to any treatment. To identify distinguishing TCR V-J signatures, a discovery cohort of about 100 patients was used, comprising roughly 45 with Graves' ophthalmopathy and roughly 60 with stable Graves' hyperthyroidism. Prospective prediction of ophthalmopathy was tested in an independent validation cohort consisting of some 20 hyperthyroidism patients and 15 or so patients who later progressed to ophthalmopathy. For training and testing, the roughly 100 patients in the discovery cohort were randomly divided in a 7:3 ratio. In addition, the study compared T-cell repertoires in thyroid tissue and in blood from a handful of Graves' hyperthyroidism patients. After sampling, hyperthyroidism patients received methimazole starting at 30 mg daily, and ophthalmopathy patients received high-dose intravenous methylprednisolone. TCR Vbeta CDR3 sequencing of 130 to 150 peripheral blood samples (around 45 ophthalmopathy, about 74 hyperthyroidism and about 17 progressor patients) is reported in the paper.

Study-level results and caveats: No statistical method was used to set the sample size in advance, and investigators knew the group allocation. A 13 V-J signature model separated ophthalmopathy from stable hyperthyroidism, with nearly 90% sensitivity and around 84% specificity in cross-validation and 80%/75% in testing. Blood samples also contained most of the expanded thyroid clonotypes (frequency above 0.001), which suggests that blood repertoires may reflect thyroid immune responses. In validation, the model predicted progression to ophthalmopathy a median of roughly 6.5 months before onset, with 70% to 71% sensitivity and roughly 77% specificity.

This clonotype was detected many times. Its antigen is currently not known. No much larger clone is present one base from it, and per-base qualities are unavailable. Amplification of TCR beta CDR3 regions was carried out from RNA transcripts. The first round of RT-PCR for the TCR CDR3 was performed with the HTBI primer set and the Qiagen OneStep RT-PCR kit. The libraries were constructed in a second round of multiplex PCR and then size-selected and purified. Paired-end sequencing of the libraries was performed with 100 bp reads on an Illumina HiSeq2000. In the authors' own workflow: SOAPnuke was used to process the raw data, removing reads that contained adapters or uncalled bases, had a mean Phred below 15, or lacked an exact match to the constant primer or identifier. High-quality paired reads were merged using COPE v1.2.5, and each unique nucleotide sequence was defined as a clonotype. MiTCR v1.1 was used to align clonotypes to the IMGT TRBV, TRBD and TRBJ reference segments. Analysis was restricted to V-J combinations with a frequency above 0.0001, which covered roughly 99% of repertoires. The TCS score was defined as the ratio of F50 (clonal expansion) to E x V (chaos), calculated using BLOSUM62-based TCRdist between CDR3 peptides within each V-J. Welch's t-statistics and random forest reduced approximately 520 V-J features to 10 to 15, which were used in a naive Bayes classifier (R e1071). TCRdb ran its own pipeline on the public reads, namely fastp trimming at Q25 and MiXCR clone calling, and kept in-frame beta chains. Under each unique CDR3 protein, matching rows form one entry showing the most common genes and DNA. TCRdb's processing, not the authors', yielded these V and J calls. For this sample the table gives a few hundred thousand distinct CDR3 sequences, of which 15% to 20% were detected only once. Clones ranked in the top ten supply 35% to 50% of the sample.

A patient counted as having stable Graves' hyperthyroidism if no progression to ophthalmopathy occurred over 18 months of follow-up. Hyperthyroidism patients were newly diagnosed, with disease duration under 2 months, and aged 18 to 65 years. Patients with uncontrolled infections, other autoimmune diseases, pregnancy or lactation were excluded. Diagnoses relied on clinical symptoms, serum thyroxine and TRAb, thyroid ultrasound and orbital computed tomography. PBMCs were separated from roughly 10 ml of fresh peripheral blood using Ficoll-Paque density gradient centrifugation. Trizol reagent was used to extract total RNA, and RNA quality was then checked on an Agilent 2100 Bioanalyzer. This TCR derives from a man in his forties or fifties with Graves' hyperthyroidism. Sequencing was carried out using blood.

The sequence in DNA is TGTGCCAGCAGTGATTCGGGGGGGGCATACAATGAGCAGTTCTTC. This codes for CASSDSGGAYNEQFF. This chain joins TRBV2 to TRBJ2-1; a stretch of 8 junction bases matches TRBD2. Including the terminal cysteine and phenylalanine, the CDR3 comprises 15 residues. The DNA shown is the 45-base CDR3, in frame from base 1. Trimmed from V: 3 bases; trimmed from J: 4 bases; junction bases lacking a gene match: 5. The germline V gene specifies SNHLY as CDR1 and FYNNEI as CDR2.